This T cell receptor (beta chain) was identified during a study of T cell repertoires in cytomegalovirus infection. CDR3 length: 14 amino acids. Looked up from germline, CDR1 is MNHNS and CDR2 is SASEGT. The J segment lost 4 bases and the V segment lost 7 bases, leaving 8 bases of the junction unmatched. TCRdb reanalysed the reads using MiXCR and keeps one entry per CDR3 protein. The table lists approximately 140,000 distinct CDR3 sequences, 20% to 30% of them singletons. By share of the sample, this clonotype is large. Its specificity is not known. Regarding the study as a whole: Based on cumulative public TCR beta family frequency, carriers of CMV plus the relevant HLA were identified.

The sequencing input was PBMCs, sequenced either directly or after in vitro stimulation (not recorded which). The sequence came from a human donor in good health (CMV status not recorded). Some clones in this sample may be carry-over from other donors' samples. The chain recombines TRBV6-1 with TRBJ1-2; 8 bases are shared with TRBD1. The CDR3 DNA reads TGTGCCAGCACAGGACAGGGAGGTGCCTATGGCTACACCTTC. Protein product: CASTGQGGAYGYTF.